The following is a TCR beta chain sequence with its context. The entry originates in a study of blood T cell repertoires in COVID-19. Germline V gene lookup returns CDR1 SGHDT and CDR2 YYEEEE. The CDR3 is made up of 15 amino acids. Trimming cost V 0 bases and J 2 bases, with 12 bases left between them. Here immunoSEQ multiplex PCR was the method, and the copy in TCRdb shows in-frame clones only, minus some. The sample includes fewer than 200,000 clones, around 76% seen only once; the top ten take 7.8%. What was sequenced was peripheral blood. The chain links TRBV5-6 to TRBJ2-7; possible D gene TRBD1, 6 bases. This clonotype was obtained from a woman aged 60-70 years with COVID-19, enrolled during active disease. CDR3 protein: CASSLGQVRTYEQYF. The CDR3 DNA reads as TGTGCCAGCAGCTTGGGACAGGTTCGTACCTACGAGCAGTACTTC.